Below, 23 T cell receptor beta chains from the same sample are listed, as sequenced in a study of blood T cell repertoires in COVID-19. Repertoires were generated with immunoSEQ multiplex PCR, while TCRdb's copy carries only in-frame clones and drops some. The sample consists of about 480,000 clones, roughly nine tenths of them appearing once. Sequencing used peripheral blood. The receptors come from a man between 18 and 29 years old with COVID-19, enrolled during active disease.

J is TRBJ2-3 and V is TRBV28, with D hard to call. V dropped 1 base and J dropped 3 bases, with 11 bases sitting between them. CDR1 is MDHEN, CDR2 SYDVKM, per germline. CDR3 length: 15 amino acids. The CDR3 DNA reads TGTGCCAGCAGTTTATCACTAAGTCGTACAGATACGCAGTATTTT. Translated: CASSLSLSRTDTQYF.

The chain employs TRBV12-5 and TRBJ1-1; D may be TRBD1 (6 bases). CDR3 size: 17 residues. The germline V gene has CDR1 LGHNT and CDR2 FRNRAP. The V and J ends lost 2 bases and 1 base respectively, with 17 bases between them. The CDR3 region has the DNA TGTGCTAGTGGTTTGCGAGCTACAGGGAGGGGGAACACTGAAGCTTTCTTT. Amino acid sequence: CASGLRATGRGNTEAFF.

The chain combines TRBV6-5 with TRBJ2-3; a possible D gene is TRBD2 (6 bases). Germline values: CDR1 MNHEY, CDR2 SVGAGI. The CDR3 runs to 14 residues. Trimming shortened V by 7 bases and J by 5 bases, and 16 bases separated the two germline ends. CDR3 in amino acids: CASNRGSYLDTQYF. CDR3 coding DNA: TGTGCCAGCAATCGGGGGAGTTATTTAGATACGCAGTATTTT.

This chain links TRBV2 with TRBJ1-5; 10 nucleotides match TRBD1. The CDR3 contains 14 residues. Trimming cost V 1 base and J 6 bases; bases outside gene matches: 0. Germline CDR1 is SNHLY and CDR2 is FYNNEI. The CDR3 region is CASSEGQGAQPQHF. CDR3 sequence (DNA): TGTGCCAGCAGTGAAGGACAGGGGGCTCAGCCCCAGCATTTT. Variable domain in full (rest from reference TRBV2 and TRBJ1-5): EPEVTQTPSHQVTQMGQEVILRCVPISNHLYFYWYRQILGQKVEFLVSFYNNEISEKSEIFDDQFSVERPDGSNFTLKIRSTKLEDSAMYFCASSEGQGAQPQHFGDGTRLSIL.

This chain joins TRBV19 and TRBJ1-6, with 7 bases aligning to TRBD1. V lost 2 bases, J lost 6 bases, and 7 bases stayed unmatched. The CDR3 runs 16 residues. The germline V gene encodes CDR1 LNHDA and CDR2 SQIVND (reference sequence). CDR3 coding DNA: TGTGCCAGTAGTATAAAGGGGGCCCCCGTTAATTCACCCCTCCACTTT. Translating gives CASSIKGAPVNSPLHF.

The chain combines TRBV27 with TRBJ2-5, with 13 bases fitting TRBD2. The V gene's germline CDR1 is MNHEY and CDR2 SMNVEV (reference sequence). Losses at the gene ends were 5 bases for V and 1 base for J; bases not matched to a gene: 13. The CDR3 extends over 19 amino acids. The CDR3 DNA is TGTGCCAGCAGTCCGAGACTAGCGGGAGGCACCACCGCCCAAGAGACCCAGTACTTC. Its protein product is CASSPRLAGGTTAQETQYF.

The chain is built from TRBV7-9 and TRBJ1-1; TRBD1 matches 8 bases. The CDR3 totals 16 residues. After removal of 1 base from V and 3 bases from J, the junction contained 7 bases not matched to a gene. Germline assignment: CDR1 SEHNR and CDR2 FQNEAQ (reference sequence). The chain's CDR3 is CASSLGLQGVYTEAFF. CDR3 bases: TGTGCCAGCAGCTTAGGTTTACAGGGGGTCTACACTGAAGCTTTCTTT.

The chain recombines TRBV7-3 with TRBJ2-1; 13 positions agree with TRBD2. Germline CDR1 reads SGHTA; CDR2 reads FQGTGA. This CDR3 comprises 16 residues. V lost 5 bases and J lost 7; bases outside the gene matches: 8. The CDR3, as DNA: TGTGCCAGCAGCCCTAGGACTAGCGGGAGTAAGAATGAGCAGTTCTTC. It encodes CASSPRTSGSKNEQFF.

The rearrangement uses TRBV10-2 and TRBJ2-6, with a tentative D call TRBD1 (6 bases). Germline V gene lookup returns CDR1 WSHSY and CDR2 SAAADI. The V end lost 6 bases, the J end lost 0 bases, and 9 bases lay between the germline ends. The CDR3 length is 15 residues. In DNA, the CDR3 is TGCGCCAGCAGGGACAGTTCCTCTGGGGCCAACGTCCTGACTTTC. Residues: CASRDSSSGANVLTF.

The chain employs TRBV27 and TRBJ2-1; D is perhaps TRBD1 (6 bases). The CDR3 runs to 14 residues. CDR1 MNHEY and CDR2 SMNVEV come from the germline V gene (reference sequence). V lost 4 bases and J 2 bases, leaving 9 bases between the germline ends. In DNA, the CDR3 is TGTGCCAGCAGTTACGCAGGGGCCTACAATGAGCAGTTCTTC. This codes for CASSYAGAYNEQFF.

In DNA form, the CDR3 reads TGTGCCAGCAGCTCTATGACAGGGGGCCAACGCTTCTTT. It is translated as CASSSMTGGQRFF. The rearrangement joins TRBV11-1 to TRBJ1-1, with 10 positions matching TRBD1. The junction had 10 bases not matched to a gene; V was cut back by 4 bases and J by 14 bases. Per germline, CDR1 SGHAT and CDR2 FQDESV (reference sequence). The CDR3 contains 13 residues.

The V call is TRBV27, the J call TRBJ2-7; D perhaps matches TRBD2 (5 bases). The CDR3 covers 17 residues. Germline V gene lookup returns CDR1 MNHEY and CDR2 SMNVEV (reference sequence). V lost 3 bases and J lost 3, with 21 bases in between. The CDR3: CASSFTSKKGPSYEQYF. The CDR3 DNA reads TGTGCCAGCAGTTTCACTAGTAAAAAGGGTCCCAGCTACGAGCAGTACTTC.

The CDR3 DNA follows: TGTGCCTCCCACACGGGAGGGGTGGGTTCCCGGTGCCATCAGCCCCAGCATTTT. It yields the protein CASHTGGVGSRCHQPQHF. J is TRBJ1-5 and V is TRBV24-1; a weak D match, TRBD1 (5 bases). The CDR3 totals 18 residues. Germline loops: CDR1 KGHDR, CDR2 SFDVKD. V dropped 12 bases and J dropped 5 bases, with 31 bases sitting between them.

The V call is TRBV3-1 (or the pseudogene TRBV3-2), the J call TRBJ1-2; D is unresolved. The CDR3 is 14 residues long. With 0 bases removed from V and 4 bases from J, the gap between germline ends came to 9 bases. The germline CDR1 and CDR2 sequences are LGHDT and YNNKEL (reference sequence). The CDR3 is CASSQDTNSYGYTF. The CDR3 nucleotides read TGTGCCAGCAGCCAAGATACCAACTCCTATGGCTACACCTTC.

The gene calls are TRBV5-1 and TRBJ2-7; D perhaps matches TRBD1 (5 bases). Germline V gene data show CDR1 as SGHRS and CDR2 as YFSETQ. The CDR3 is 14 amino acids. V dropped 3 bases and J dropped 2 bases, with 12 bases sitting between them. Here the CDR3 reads CASSSRWGTYEQYF. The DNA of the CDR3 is TGCGCCAGCAGCTCCCGGTGGGGCACCTACGAGCAGTACTTC. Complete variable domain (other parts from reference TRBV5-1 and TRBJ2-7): KAGVTQTPRYLIKTRGQQVTLSCSPISGHRSVSWYQQTPGQGLQFLFEYFSETQRNKGNFPGRFSGRQFSNSRSEMNVSTLELGDSALYLCASSSRWGTYEQYFGPGTRLTVT.

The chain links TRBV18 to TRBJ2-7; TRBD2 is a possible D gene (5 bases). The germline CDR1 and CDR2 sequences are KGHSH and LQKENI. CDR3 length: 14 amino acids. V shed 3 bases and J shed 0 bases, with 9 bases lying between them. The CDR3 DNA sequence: TGTGCCAGCTCACCCCGACGGGACTCCTACGAGCAGTACTTC. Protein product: CASSPRRDSYEQYF.

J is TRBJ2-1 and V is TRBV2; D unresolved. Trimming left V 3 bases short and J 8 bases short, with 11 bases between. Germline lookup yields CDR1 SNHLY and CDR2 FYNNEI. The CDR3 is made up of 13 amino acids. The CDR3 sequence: CASSEEPRDEQFF. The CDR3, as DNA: TGTGCCAGCAGTGAGGAGCCCCGGGATGAGCAGTTCTTC.

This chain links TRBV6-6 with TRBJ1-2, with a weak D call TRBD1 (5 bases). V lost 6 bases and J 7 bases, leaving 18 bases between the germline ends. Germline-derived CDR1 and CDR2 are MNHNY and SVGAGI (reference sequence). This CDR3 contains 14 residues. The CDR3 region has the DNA TGTGCCAGCAGCGAACCGGGGGGAGTTGGTGGCTACACCTTC. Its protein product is CASSEPGGVGGYTF.

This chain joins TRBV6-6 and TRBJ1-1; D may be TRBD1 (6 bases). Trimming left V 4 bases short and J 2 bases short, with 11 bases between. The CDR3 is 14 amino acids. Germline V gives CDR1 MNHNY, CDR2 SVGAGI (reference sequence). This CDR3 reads CASSSTGTNTEAFF. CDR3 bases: TGTGCCAGCAGTTCTACAGGGACAAACACTGAAGCTTTCTTT.

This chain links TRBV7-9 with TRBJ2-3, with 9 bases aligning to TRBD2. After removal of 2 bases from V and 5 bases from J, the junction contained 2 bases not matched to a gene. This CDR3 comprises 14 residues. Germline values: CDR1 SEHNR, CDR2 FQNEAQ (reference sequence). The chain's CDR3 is CASSLLAGQDTQYF. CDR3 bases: TGTGCCAGCAGCTTACTAGCGGGACAAGATACGCAGTATTTT.

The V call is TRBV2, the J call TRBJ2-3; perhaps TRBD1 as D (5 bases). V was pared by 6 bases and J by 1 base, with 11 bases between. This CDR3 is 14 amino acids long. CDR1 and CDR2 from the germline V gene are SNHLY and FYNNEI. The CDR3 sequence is CASSRQYGTDTQYF. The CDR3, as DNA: TGTGCCAGCAGCCGACAGTACGGCACAGATACGCAGTATTTT.

As DNA, the CDR3 is TGTGCCAGCACCCAGCGGGAGGGTCTGAGGCAAGAGACCCAGTACTTC. Its translation: CASTQREGLRQETQYF. The rearrangement joins TRBV2 to TRBJ2-5; TRBD2 aligns across 10 bases. With 7 bases clipped from V and 2 bases from J, the junction kept 10 bases outside the gene matches. Germline V lookup: CDR1 SNHLY, CDR2 FYNNEI. The CDR3 is made up of 16 amino acids.

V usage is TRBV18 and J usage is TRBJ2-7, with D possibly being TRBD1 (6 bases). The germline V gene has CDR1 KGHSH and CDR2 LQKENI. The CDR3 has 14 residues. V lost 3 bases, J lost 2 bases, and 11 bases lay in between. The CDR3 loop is CASSPPGTTYEQYF. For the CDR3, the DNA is TGTGCCAGCTCACCTCCCGGGACAACCTACGAGCAGTACTTC.